A single sample gave rise to the 32 T cell receptor beta chains below, sequenced in a study of beta chain features in type 1 diabetes. Reverse transcription of all isolated RNA meant that expressed TCRB transcripts were sequenced. The data were produced by immunoSEQ multiplex PCR, yet TCRdb's version contains in-frame clones alone and is incomplete. In the table there are around 430,000 clones, approximately 31% of which are singletons. The sample taken for sequencing was naive CD4+ T cells from blood. Every receptor here comes from a man between 18 and 29 years old in good health.

The chain recombines TRBV7-2 with TRBJ2-5, with D tentatively TRBD1 (6 bases). V shed 7 bases and J shed 5 bases, with 14 bases lying between them. CDR3 length: 13 residues. Germline V lookup: CDR1 SGHTA, CDR2 FQGNSA. CDR3 protein: CASTTDRGETQYF. CDR3 sequence (DNA): TGTGCCAGCACCACAGATAGGGGGGAGACCCAGTACTTC.

This clone was detected once. The sample carries other DNA sequences with the same CDR3. The chain employs TRBV7-9 and TRBJ1-1; D unresolved. CDR1 is SEHNR, CDR2 FQNEAQ, per germline (reference sequence). V lost 4 bases, J lost 4 bases, and 4 bases lay in between. The CDR3 is made up of 11 amino acids. CDR3 in amino acids: CASSSGTEAFF. Written as DNA, the CDR3 is TGTGCCAGCAGCTCTGGCACTGAAGCTTTCTTT.

V usage is TRBV18 and J usage is TRBJ1-3, with D hard to call. This CDR3 spans 14 amino acids. Per the germline V gene, CDR1 is KGHSH and CDR2 is LQKENI. The germline V and J ends were trimmed by 2 bases and 3 bases, with 8 bases remaining between them. The CDR3 reads CASSPYGNGNTIYF. The DNA for the CDR3 is TGTGCCAGCTCACCATACGGGAATGGAAACACCATATATTTT.

This clone was picked up a small number of times. The chain recombines TRBV9 with TRBJ2-5; possibly TRBD1 for D (5 bases). This CDR3 spans 14 amino acids. Looked up from germline, CDR1 is SGDLS and CDR2 is YYNGEE. Trimming pared 0 bases from V and 4 bases from J, leaving 10 bases between. CDR3 amino acids: CASSVDWGGETQYF. The CDR3 nucleotides read TGTGCCAGCAGCGTAGATTGGGGCGGAGAGACCCAGTACTTC.

This clone has only a few counts. V gene TRBV28 combines with J gene TRBJ1-2; 9 nucleotides align to TRBD1. Looked up from germline, CDR1 is MDHEN and CDR2 is SYDVKM. The CDR3 is 13 amino acids. V trimming: 6 bases; J trimming: 7 bases; junction bases outside the gene matches: 6. CDR3 residues: CASRRDRASGYTF. Written as DNA, the CDR3 is TGTGCCAGCAGACGGGACAGGGCGTCTGGCTACACCTTC.

This clone was counted between two and nine times. The chain couples TRBV29-1 to TRBJ2-6; 9 bases agree with TRBD1. Looked up from germline, CDR1 is SQVTM and CDR2 is ANQGSEA. The CDR3 contains 17 residues. The ends lost 4 bases at V and 2 bases at J; junction bases unmatched: 9. CDR3 bases: TGCAGCGTTGCGGGGACAGGGCAAGGCGCTGGGGCCAACGTCCTGACTTTC. Its protein is CSVAGTGQGAGANVLTF.

This clone was observed at least ten times. The chain couples TRBV29-1 to TRBJ2-7; 7 nucleotides match TRBD1. J was trimmed by 6 bases and V by 6 bases; bases with no gene match: 5. This CDR3 region has 11 residues. In germline, CDR1 is SQVTM, CDR2 ANQGSEA. Here the CDR3 DNA reads TGCAGCGTGAGGGCAGGGGGCGAGCAGTACTTC. Amino acids: CSVRAGGEQYF.

In its sample, this clone was seen once. The gene calls are TRBV25-1 and TRBJ1-1, with unresolved D. CDR3 length: 15 residues. The V and J ends lost 0 bases and 1 base respectively, with 9 bases between them. Germline CDR1 reads MGHDK; CDR2 reads SYGVNS. The CDR3 coding sequence is TGTGCCAGCAGTGAATATGGCCAGAAGAACACTGAAGCTTTCTTT. This translates into CASSEYGQKNTEAFF. The entire variable domain, with the rest obtained from reference TRBV25-1 and TRBJ1-1, is as follows: EADIYQTPRYLVIGTGKKITLECSQTMGHDKMYWYQQDPGMELHLIHYSYGVNSTEKGDLSSESTVSRIRTEHFPLTLESARPSHTSQYLCASSEYGQKNTEAFFGQGTRLTVV.

The rearrangement links TRBV28 to TRBJ2-1, with a weak D call TRBD2 (5 bases). CDR1 is MDHEN, CDR2 SYDVKM, per germline. The CDR3 is 15 residues long. V was cut by 6 bases and J by 1 base, with 13 bases left in between. CDR3 loop: CASSTGTTSYNEQFF. Written as DNA, the CDR3 is TGTGCCAGCAGCACGGGAACTACTTCCTACAATGAGCAGTTCTTC.

This clone has only a few counts. The rearrangement uses TRBV5-1 and TRBJ2-7; D possibly corresponds to TRBD1 (5 bases). The CDR3 runs 13 residues. CDR1 is SGHRS and CDR2 is YFSETQ in the germline V gene. The V end lost 4 bases, the J end lost 0 bases, and 8 bases lay between the germline ends. The CDR3 DNA sequence: TGCGCCAGCAGCACGGACAACTCCTACGAGCAGTACTTC. Translated: CASSTDNSYEQYF.

The gene calls are TRBV7-9 and TRBJ2-5, with TRBD2 matching over 14 bases. V lost 4 bases to trimming and J lost 5 bases; unmatched junction nucleotides: 3. CDR3 size: 15 residues. From germline, CDR1 is SEHNR and CDR2 FQNEAQ (reference sequence). The CDR3 protein is CASSSRTSGRETQYF. In DNA, the CDR3 is TGTGCCAGCAGCTCCCGGACTAGCGGGAGGGAGACCCAGTACTTC.

This clone turned up a few times. This chain uses TRBV25-1 with TRBJ1-1, with D possibly TRBD1 on 5 matching bases. The CDR3 runs to 13 residues. Per germline, CDR1 MGHDK and CDR2 SYGVNS. V was clipped by 11 bases and J by 1 base, with 14 bases between them. This CDR3 reads CACGGTGNTEAFF. Written as DNA, the CDR3 is TGTGCCTGTGGCGGGACCGGGAACACTGAAGCTTTCTTT. Looking up the rest from reference TRBV25-1 and TRBJ1-1 gives the full variable domain: EADIYQTPRYLVIGTGKKITLECSQTMGHDKMYWYQQDPGMELHLIHYSYGVNSTEKGDLSSESTVSRIRTEHFPLTLESARPSHTSQYLCACGGTGNTEAFFGQGTRLTVV.

The chain recombines TRBV7-9 with TRBJ2-3; possibly TRBD2 for D (6 bases). CDR3 length equals 16 residues. Trimming removed 5 bases at V and 5 bases at J, with 20 bases between. Germline V gives CDR1 SEHNR, CDR2 FQNEAQ (reference sequence). In nucleotides, the CDR3 is TGTGCCAGCAGCCTTGCAGGAGGGTTCACGGGAGATACGCAGTATTTT. It specifies CASSLAGGFTGDTQYF. The complete variable domain, with remaining parts taken from reference TRBV7-9 and TRBJ2-3, reads DTGVSQNPRHKITKRGQNVTFRCDPISEHNRLYWYRQTLGQGPEFLTYFQNEAQLEKSRLLSDRFSAERPKGSFSTLEIQRTEQGDSAMYLCASSLAGGFTGDTQYFGPGTRLTVL.

The chain uses TRBV29-1 and TRBJ1-1; 9 bases are a match to TRBD1. Germline CDR1 and CDR2: SQVTM and ANQGSEA. The CDR3 sequence is 16 residues long. V was pared by 0 bases and J by 11 bases, with 16 bases of the junction left unmatched. This chain's CDR3 is CSVEDPSDRGLIGAFF. For the CDR3, the DNA is TGCAGCGTTGAAGATCCTTCGGACAGGGGTCTAATAGGGGCTTTCTTT.

The rearrangement joins TRBV14 to TRBJ2-5; D gene ambiguous. V was clipped by 1 base and J by 6 bases, with 9 bases between them. The CDR3 contains 13 residues. Germline CDR1 is SGHDN and CDR2 is FVKESK. DNA for the CDR3: TGTGCCAGCAGCCAAGGAGGCTGGAAGACCCAGTACTTC. This sequence encodes CASSQGGWKTQYF.

The chain combines TRBV30 with TRBJ2-1; 9 bases match TRBD2. Trimming cost V 0 bases and J 3 bases; bases outside gene matches: 24. Germline V gives CDR1 GTSNPN, CDR2 SVGIG (reference sequence). The CDR3 spans 22 residues. CDR3: CAWSVEDRRLAGRGSFYNEQFF. In DNA form, the CDR3 reads TGTGCCTGGAGTGTTGAGGACAGGCGCCTAGCGGGACGGGGAAGTTTCTACAATGAGCAGTTCTTC.

V and J are TRBV30 and TRBJ2-2; D gene ambiguous. The germline CDR1 and CDR2 sequences are GTSNPN and SVGIG (reference sequence). The CDR3 is 17 residues long. Trimming shortened V by 0 bases and J by 1 base, and 15 bases separated the two germline ends. The CDR3 DNA sequence: TGTGCCTGGAGTGTCCGTATACCTACAATGAACACCGGGGAGCTGTTTTTT. Translated, it gives CAWSVRIPTMNTGELFF. The full variable domain, with the rest looked up from reference TRBV30 and TRBJ2-2, is SQTIHQWPATLVQPVGSPLSLECTVEGTSNPNLYWYRQAAGRGLQLLFYSVGIGQISSEVPQNLSASRPQDRQFILSSKKLLLSDSGFYLCAWSVRIPTMNTGELFFGEGSRLTVL.

The rearrangement uses TRBV7-2 and TRBJ2-7; D is perhaps TRBD2 (5 bases). V lost 4 bases and J 6 bases, leaving 10 bases between the germline ends. The CDR3 loop spans 12 amino acids. The germline V gene encodes CDR1 SGHTA and CDR2 FQGNSA. CDR3 in amino acids: CASSSLVSEQYF. CDR3 DNA: TGTGCCAGCAGCTCACTAGTAAGCGAGCAGTACTTC.

This clone was observed a few times. V usage is TRBV15 and J usage is TRBJ2-7; possibly TRBD1 or TRBD2 for D (5 bases each). This CDR3 is 18 amino acids long. The V end lost 0 bases, the J end lost 1 base, and 19 bases lay between the germline ends. The germline V gene encodes CDR1 LNHNV and CDR2 YYDKDF (reference sequence). The chain's CDR3 is CATSREANRGAASYEQYF. As DNA, the CDR3 is TGTGCCACCAGCAGAGAGGCAAACAGAGGGGCAGCATCCTACGAGCAGTACTTC. Full variable domain (rest looked up from reference TRBV15 and TRBJ2-7): DAMVIQNPRYQVTQFGKPVTLSCSQTLNHNVMYWYQQKSSQAPKLLFHYYDKDFNNEADTPDNFQSRRPNTSFCFLDIRSPGLGDTAMYLCATSREANRGAASYEQYFGPGTRLTVT.

This clone was counted a few times. The chain combines TRBV5-6 with TRBJ2-5; 7 bases line up with TRBD1. Per the germline V gene, CDR1 is SGHDT and CDR2 is YYEEEE. CDR3 size: 16 residues. V was clipped by 2 bases and J by 3 bases; unmatched bases: 10. The CDR3 protein is CASSFIRDSTKETQYF. The CDR3 DNA is TGTGCCAGCAGCTTCATCCGGGACAGCACTAAAGAGACCCAGTACTTC.

This clone was seen more than once but under ten times. J is TRBJ2-2 and V is TRBV30; weak D call: TRBD2 (5 bases). The V gene's germline CDR1 is GTSNPN and CDR2 SVGIG (reference sequence). This CDR3 has 14 residues. V was cut by 2 bases and J by 5 bases, with 12 bases left in between. The CDR3, as DNA: TGTGCCTGGAGTCGTTCAGGAGGAACCGGGGAGCTGTTTTTT. Protein sequence: CAWSRSGGTGELFF.

About this clone itself: Other DNA sequences of this sample code for an identical CDR3. The rearrangement links TRBV30 to TRBJ1-1; a possible D gene is TRBD1 (6 bases). CDR1 is GTSNPN, CDR2 SVGIG, per germline (reference sequence). Trimming took 2 bases from V and 4 from J, leaving 8 bases between them. CDR3 size: 12 residues. CDR3 sequence (DNA): TGTGCCTGGAGTCTGGGGGCCACTGAAGCTTTCTTT. It is translated as CAWSLGATEAFF.

The J gene is TRBJ1-1, the V gene TRBV4-1; no clear D. Germline V gene data show CDR1 as MGHRA and CDR2 as YSYEKL. This CDR3 has 14 residues. The germline V and J ends were trimmed by 2 bases and 3 bases, with 10 bases remaining between them. CDR3 in DNA: TGCGCCAGCAGCCAACTAGCCCCGGACACTGAAGCTTTCTTT. This translates into CASSQLAPDTEAFF.

The table lists this clone with a few counts. The chain joins TRBV7-6 to TRBJ2-7, with a possible D match to TRBD2 (5 bases). Deletions cut 1 base from V and 2 bases from J, with 18 bases between. Germline-derived CDR1 and CDR2 are SGHVS and FNYEAQ. The CDR3 loop spans 17 amino acids. The CDR3 here is CASSLVGSSGAAYEQYF. DNA for the CDR3: TGTGCCAGCAGCTTAGTGGGGTCGAGCGGCGCAGCCTACGAGCAGTACTTC.

The V gene is TRBV5-1, the J gene TRBJ2-4; D remains unclear. Germline CDR1 SGHRS, CDR2 YFSETQ. V dropped 4 bases and J dropped 8 bases, with 16 bases sitting between them. The CDR3 contains 14 residues. The CDR3 DNA sequence: TGCGCCAGCAGCGTTGAGCCCTCTTTGGACATTCAGTACTTC. Its protein is CASSVEPSLDIQYF.

This clone was counted a few times. V is TRBV30 and J is TRBJ1-1; the D is unclear. Trimming pared 0 bases from V and 9 bases from J, leaving 8 bases between. CDR1 GTSNPN and CDR2 SVGIG come from the germline V gene (reference sequence). There are 11 residues in the CDR3. This CDR3 is CAWSVAVQAFF. The CDR3 DNA reads as TGTGCCTGGAGTGTGGCAGTTCAAGCTTTCTTT.

The chain is built from TRBV29-1 and TRBJ1-5, with D uncertain. Per the germline V gene, CDR1 is SQVTM and CDR2 is ANQGSEA. Trimming took 7 bases from V and 9 from J, leaving 19 bases between them. CDR3 size: 13 residues. The CDR3 nucleotides are TGCAGCGCGCGTGGGGAGGGAGGAGGGCCCCAGCATTTT. Its protein is CSARGEGGGPQHF.

This clone has more than one count but fewer than ten. Different DNA sequences within this sample yield the same CDR3. V usage is TRBV2 and J usage is TRBJ2-4; D might be TRBD2 (5 bases). The V end lost 6 bases, the J end lost 0 bases, and 9 bases lay between the germline ends. The CDR3 runs to 14 residues. Germline lookup yields CDR1 SNHLY and CDR2 FYNNEI. CDR3: CASRSGLAKNIQYF. The CDR3 DNA sequence: TGTGCCAGCAGGTCCGGACTAGCCAAAAACATTCAGTACTTC.

The gene calls are TRBV5-1 and TRBJ2-5; D gene ambiguous. Between the trimmed V and J ends, which lost 0 bases and 4 bases, there was a span of 13 bases. The V gene's germline CDR1 is SGHRS and CDR2 YFSETQ. The CDR3 extends over 15 amino acids. The CDR3 loop reads CASSLGLAWGETQYF. As DNA, the CDR3 is TGCGCCAGCAGCTTGGGTCTTGCCTGGGGAGAGACCCAGTACTTC.

The chain uses TRBV29-1 and TRBJ1-2; D uncertain. Per germline, CDR1 SQVTM and CDR2 ANQGSEA. The germline V and J ends were trimmed by 6 bases and 8 bases, with 19 bases remaining between them. This CDR3 contains 13 residues. DNA of the CDR3: TGCAGCGTCCGAAAGGCCACGGAAATAGGCTACACCTTC. Amino acids: CSVRKATEIGYTF. Full variable domain (missing parts from reference TRBV29-1 and TRBJ1-2): SAVISQKPSRDICQRGTSLTIQCQVDSQVTMMFWYRQQPGQSLTLIATANQGSEATYESGFVIDKFPISRPNLTFSTLTVSNMSPEDSSIYLCSVRKATEIGYTFGSGTRLTVV.

This clone was counted once. The J gene is TRBJ2-5, the V gene TRBV30; D perhaps matches TRBD2 (6 bases). Germline CDR1 and CDR2: GTSNPN and SVGIG (reference sequence). V was trimmed by 4 bases and J by 7 bases, leaving 13 bases between them. This CDR3 is 12 amino acids long. CDR3 coding DNA: TGTGCCTGGAACGGGGGAGCGGGGACCCAGTACTTC. This gives the protein CAWNGGAGTQYF.

The chain joins TRBV18 to TRBJ2-5; 8 nucleotides agree with TRBD1. This CDR3 spans 15 amino acids. Germline assignment: CDR1 KGHSH and CDR2 LQKENI. V trimming: 4 bases; J trimming: 0 bases; junction bases outside the gene matches: 4. Written as DNA, the CDR3 is TGTGCCAGCTCACAAGGGGACAGGAACCAAGAGACCCAGTACTTC. As protein: CASSQGDRNQETQYF.